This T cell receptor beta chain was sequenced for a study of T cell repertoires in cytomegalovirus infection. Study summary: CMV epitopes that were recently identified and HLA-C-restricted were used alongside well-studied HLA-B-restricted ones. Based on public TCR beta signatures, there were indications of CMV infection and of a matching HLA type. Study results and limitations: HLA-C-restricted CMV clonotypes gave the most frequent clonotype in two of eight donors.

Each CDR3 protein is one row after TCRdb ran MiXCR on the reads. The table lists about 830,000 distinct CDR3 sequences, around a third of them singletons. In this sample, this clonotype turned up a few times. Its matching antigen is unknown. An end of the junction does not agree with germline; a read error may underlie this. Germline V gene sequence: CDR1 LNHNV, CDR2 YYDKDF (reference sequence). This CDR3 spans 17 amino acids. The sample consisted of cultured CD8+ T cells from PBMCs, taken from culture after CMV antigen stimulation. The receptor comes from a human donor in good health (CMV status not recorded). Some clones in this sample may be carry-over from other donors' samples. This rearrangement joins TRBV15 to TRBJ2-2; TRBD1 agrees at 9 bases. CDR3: CATSRDPGQGITVELFF. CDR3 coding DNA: TGTGCCACCAGCAGAGATCCCGGACAGGGGATCACCGTGGAGCTGTTTTTT.